This TCR beta chain comes out of a study of T cell changes during pregnancy in multiple sclerosis. Profiled with immunoSEQ multiplex PCR; TCRdb holds only in-frame clones, not every one. The table shows 69,000 or so clones, with approximately 92% occurring only once. The CDR3 has 11 residues. V lost 6 bases and J lost 2, with 4 bases in between. The germline V gene has CDR1 MNHNS and CDR2 SASEGT. This TCR was recovered from a female donor in good health, enrolled as a control in a pregnancy study. This rearrangement joins TRBV6-1 to TRBJ1-1, with D uncertain. Material: peripheral blood, obtained in the third trimester of pregnancy. The chain's CDR3 is CASSHNTEAFF. Written as DNA, the CDR3 is TGTGCCAGCAGCCATAACACTGAAGCTTTCTTT.